The TCR beta chain described here comes from a study of vaccination effects on CD4 cells after COVID-19. TCRdb keeps only in-frame clones here, not all; method: immunoSEQ multiplex PCR. The data contain about 71,000 clones, 70% to 85% of them singletons. In germline, CDR1 is SGHRS, CDR2 YFSETQ. With 7 bases removed from V and 5 bases from J, the gap between germline ends came to 15 bases. The CDR3 loop spans 14 amino acids. Having been cultured for 9 to 11 days, the cells underwent CD4+ T cell isolation. The vaccine given was either BNT162b2 or mRNA-1273, in two doses. With regard to this clone: The antigen remains undetermined.

The sample consisted of CD4+ T cells from PBMCs cultured without peptide, taken after COVID-19 vaccination. The TCR sequence derives from a human donor who received a COVID-19 vaccine. The rearrangement links TRBV5-1 to TRBJ2-2, with D possibly matching TRBD1 (6 bases). For the CDR3, the DNA is TGCGCCAGCGGCGAACAGGGTGGAACCGGGGAGCTGTTTTTT. This gives the protein CASGEQGGTGELFF.